The 23 T cell receptor beta chains in this list originate from one sample, sequenced in a study of Tregs in tolerant kidney transplant recipients. Data came from immunoSEQ multiplex PCR; TCRdb stores just in-frame clones and leaves some out. The sample contains around 230,000 clones, roughly 84% of which appear only once. The sequenced material came from CD4+ T cells from blood. The receptor source for this set is a human donor in good health.

The chain has TRBV7-2 and TRBJ1-6; D possibly corresponds to TRBD1 (5 bases). This CDR3 is built from 17 residues. V was trimmed by 3 bases and J by 0 bases, leaving 12 bases between them. Looked up from germline, CDR1 is SGHTA and CDR2 is FQGNSA. Here the CDR3 reads CASSLRSTGSYNSPLHF. The CDR3 DNA reads as TGTGCCAGCAGCTTGAGGAGTACAGGCTCCTATAATTCACCCCTCCACTTT.

The chain joins TRBV18 to TRBJ1-1; maybe TRBD1 (5 bases). Deletions cut 4 bases from V and 0 bases from J, with 18 bases between. Germline lookup yields CDR1 KGHSH and CDR2 LQKENI. The CDR3 has 17 amino acids. CDR3 sequence (DNA): TGTGCCAGCTCACTAACGGGGCCCCAGCCCTTGAACACTGAAGCTTTCTTT. This translates into CASSLTGPQPLNTEAFF.

In the case of this clone: Other nucleotide sequences in the sample specify the same CDR3. J is TRBJ1-4 and V is TRBV5-1; D is uncertain. The V gene lost 0 bases and the J gene lost 0 bases, with 6 bases spanning the gap. CDR1 SGHRS and CDR2 YFSETQ come from the germline V gene. There are 15 residues in the CDR3. The CDR3 nucleotides read TGCGCCAGCAGCTTGGGGATCGCAACTAATGAAAAACTGTTTTTT. Translation: CASSLGIATNEKLFF.

This chain joins TRBV7-6 and TRBJ2-1; 12 nucleotides align to TRBD2. The V and J ends lost 5 bases and 9 bases, in that order; junction bases with no gene match: 8. Per germline, CDR1 SGHVS and CDR2 FNYEAQ. This CDR3 has 15 amino acids. The CDR3 nucleotides are TGTGCCAGCAGCCCGCGACTAGCGGGGGAGGGTGAGCAGTTCTTC. Amino acid sequence: CASSPRLAGEGEQFF.

This chain connects TRBV19 to TRBJ1-5; 9 bases align to TRBD1. The germline V gene has CDR1 LNHDA and CDR2 SQIVND (reference sequence). The CDR3 loop spans 16 amino acids. After removal of 4 bases from V and 6 bases from J, the junction contained 10 bases not matched to a gene. CDR3 sequence: CASSTLTGGIGQPQHF. The CDR3 coding sequence is TGTGCCAGTAGTACGCTGACAGGGGGTATCGGTCAGCCCCAGCATTTT. Variable domain in full (rest from reference TRBV19 and TRBJ1-5): DGGITQSPKYLFRKEGQNVTLSCEQNLNHDAMYWYRQDPGQGLRLIYYSQIVNDFQKGDIAEGYSVSREKKESFPLTVTSAQKNPTAFYLCASSTLTGGIGQPQHFGDGTRLSIL.

The V gene is TRBV20-1, the J gene TRBJ2-1, with D possibly TRBD2 on 6 matching bases. V was cut by 3 bases and J by 10 bases, with 10 bases left in between. This CDR3 region has 11 residues. CDR1 and CDR2 from the germline V gene are DFQATT and SNEGSKA (reference sequence). The CDR3 protein is CSASLLAEQFF. The CDR3 coding sequence is TGCAGTGCTAGTCTCCTAGCGGAGCAGTTCTTC.

The rearrangement joins TRBV11-2 to TRBJ1-6; D is possibly TRBD1 (6 bases). Germline loops: CDR1 SGHAT, CDR2 FQNNGV. The CDR3 loop spans 14 amino acids. Trimming took off 4 bases at V and 6 bases at J, with 10 bases between the two ends. This chain's CDR3 is CASSSHRANSPLHF. CDR3 nucleotide sequence: TGTGCCAGCAGCTCTCACAGGGCTAATTCACCCCTCCACTTT.

This clone came up once. The chain employs TRBV6-4 and TRBJ1-2; TRBD1 might be the D (6 bases). The CDR3 is made up of 14 amino acids. Trimming removed 4 bases at V and 1 base at J, with 10 bases between. From germline, CDR1 is MRHNA and CDR2 SNTAGT. The CDR3: CASSAPRGNYGYTF. The CDR3 region has the DNA TGTGCCAGCAGTGCCCCCAGGGGTAACTATGGCTACACCTTC.

J is TRBJ1-1 and V is TRBV27; perhaps TRBD1 as D (5 bases). The CDR3 is 14 amino acids. V shed 10 bases and J shed 2 bases, with 17 bases lying between them. Per germline, CDR1 MNHEY and CDR2 SMNVEV (reference sequence). CDR3 protein: CATPPGKGNTEAFF. The CDR3 coding sequence is TGTGCCACCCCCCCAGGGAAGGGCAACACTGAAGCTTTCTTT.

The V and J genes are TRBV7-8 and TRBJ2-7; TRBD1 aligns across 9 bases. The V gene's germline CDR1 is SGHVS and CDR2 FQNEAQ. Trimming removed 0 bases from V and 12 bases from J; junction bases left unmatched: 9. The CDR3 runs to 14 residues. The CDR3 spells CASSLAGQGIAAYF. The DNA of the CDR3 is TGTGCCAGCAGCTTAGCTGGACAGGGGATCGCAGCGTACTTC.

The chain couples TRBV6-5 to TRBJ2-3; 10 nucleotides agree with TRBD1. Germline V CDR1 and CDR2: MNHEY, SVGAGI. The ends lost 5 bases at V and 5 bases at J; junction bases unmatched: 4. This CDR3 is 14 amino acids long. The CDR3 here is CASSKDRGVDTQYF. The DNA for the CDR3 is TGTGCCAGCAGTAAGGACAGGGGGGTAGATACGCAGTATTTT.

On this clone itself: This specimen includes other DNA sequences encoding the same CDR3. The chain uses TRBV5-1 and TRBJ1-5; D is unresolved. There are 13 residues in the CDR3. Germline V CDR1 and CDR2: SGHRS, YFSETQ. The V gene lost 0 bases and the J gene lost 5 bases, with 6 bases spanning the gap. The CDR3: CASSLEGHQPQHF. The CDR3, as DNA: TGCGCCAGCAGCTTGGAGGGTCATCAGCCCCAGCATTTT.

In the case of this clone: The junction shows a germline mismatch at one end, possibly a read error. The rearrangement links TRBV7-7 to TRBJ2-1; TRBD1 aligns across 8 bases. Per germline, CDR1 SSHAT and CDR2 FNYEAQ (reference sequence). The CDR3 is made up of 15 amino acids. The CDR3 here is CASSPTGGSYNEQFF. The CDR3 DNA is TGTGCTAGCAGCCCTACAGGGGGTTCCTACAATGAGCAGTTCTTC.

The chain joins TRBV6-1 to TRBJ2-1; D not certain. The CDR3 length is 15 residues. The V gene lost 7 bases and the J gene lost 0 bases, with 13 bases spanning the gap. Per the germline V gene, CDR1 is MNHNS and CDR2 is SASEGT. CDR3 residues: CASTSFPASYNEQFF. The CDR3 DNA sequence: TGTGCCAGCACCTCCTTCCCTGCCTCCTACAATGAGCAGTTCTTC.

As concerns this clone: In the same sample, other DNA sequences code for this CDR3. The chain employs TRBV11-2 and TRBJ1-1, with D unresolved. Trimming took off 1 base at V and 1 base at J, with 4 bases between the two ends. This CDR3 is 13 amino acids long. Germline V gives CDR1 SGHAT, CDR2 FQNNGV. The CDR3 DNA reads as TGTGCCAGCAGCTTAGGGGGGAACACTGAAGCTTTCTTT. This gives the protein CASSLGGNTEAFF.

The V and J genes are TRBV7-2 and TRBJ2-5; 10 bases map to TRBD1. The CDR3 contains 15 residues. The germline CDR1 and CDR2 sequences are SGHTA and FQGNSA. V shed 5 bases, J shed 5 bases, and the junction held 8 bases outside the gene matches. CDR3 region: CASSPDRGQGETQYF. Here the CDR3 DNA reads TGTGCCAGCAGCCCAGACAGGGGGCAAGGGGAGACCCAGTACTTC.

CDR3 amino acids: CASIGGFGELFF. The CDR3, as DNA: TGTGCCAGCATCGGAGGCTTCGGGGAGCTGTTTTTT. The rearrangement joins TRBV6-5 to TRBJ2-2, with D possibly TRBD2 on 5 matching bases. CDR1 and CDR2 (germline): MNHEY, SVGAGI. Trimming took off 7 bases at V and 7 bases at J, with 10 bases between the two ends. This CDR3 has 12 amino acids.

V usage is TRBV10-1 and J usage is TRBJ2-7, with a tentative D call TRBD1 (6 bases). The CDR3 length is 13 residues. Germline CDR1 WNHNN, CDR2 SYGVQD (reference sequence). Trimming stripped 5 bases from V and 3 bases from J, with 11 bases between. The CDR3 DNA sequence: TGCGCCAGCAGTTTTGGACAGAGCTACGAGCAGTACTTC. Protein: CASSFGQSYEQYF.

The chain uses TRBV5-1 and TRBJ2-7; 8 bases line up with TRBD1. From germline, CDR1 is SGHRS and CDR2 YFSETQ. V gave up 0 bases and J gave up 5 bases; unmatched junction bases: 7. The CDR3 is 15 residues long. The CDR3 DNA follows: TGCGCCAGCAGCTTGGCACAGGGGGTTGGCAACGAGCAGTACTTC. Translation: CASSLAQGVGNEQYF.

The J gene is TRBJ2-7, the V gene TRBV18; unclear D gene. Germline CDR1 reads KGHSH; CDR2 reads LQKENI. Trimming pared 4 bases from V and 0 bases from J, leaving 7 bases between. The CDR3 is made up of 13 amino acids. The CDR3 DNA follows: TGTGCCAGCTCACGGGCAGACTCCTACGAGCAGTACTTC. It yields the protein CASSRADSYEQYF.

The rearrangement links TRBV30 to TRBJ2-1; TRBD2 matches 8 bases. CDR1 GTSNPN and CDR2 SVGIG come from the germline V gene (reference sequence). CDR3 length: 15 amino acids. The V segment lost 1 base and the J segment 3 bases; nucleotides outside the gene matches: 5. The CDR3 nucleotides read TGTGCCTGGAGTGAAGGACTAGCAGTCTACAATGAGCAGTTCTTC. Translated: CAWSEGLAVYNEQFF.

The chain uses TRBV10-3 and TRBJ2-7; 9 positions agree with TRBD1. The ends lost 3 bases at V and 4 bases at J; junction bases unmatched: 10. Per germline, CDR1 ENHRY and CDR2 SYGVKD. This CDR3 region has 16 residues. As DNA, the CDR3 is TGTGCCATCAGTGACCCCGGGACAGGGCTCGGATACGAGCAGTACTTC. Amino acid sequence: CAISDPGTGLGYEQYF.

The table lists this clone with a count of one. CDR3 sequence: CASSQEASGFLTDTQYF. The CDR3 nucleotides read TGCGCCAGCAGCCAAGAGGCTAGCGGGTTTCTCACAGATACGCAGTATTTT. The chain carries TRBV4-1 and TRBJ2-3; 8 nucleotides align to TRBD2. CDR3 size: 17 residues. V shed 0 bases and J 2 bases; nucleotides not matched to a gene: 7. Germline V gives CDR1 MGHRA, CDR2 YSYEKL.